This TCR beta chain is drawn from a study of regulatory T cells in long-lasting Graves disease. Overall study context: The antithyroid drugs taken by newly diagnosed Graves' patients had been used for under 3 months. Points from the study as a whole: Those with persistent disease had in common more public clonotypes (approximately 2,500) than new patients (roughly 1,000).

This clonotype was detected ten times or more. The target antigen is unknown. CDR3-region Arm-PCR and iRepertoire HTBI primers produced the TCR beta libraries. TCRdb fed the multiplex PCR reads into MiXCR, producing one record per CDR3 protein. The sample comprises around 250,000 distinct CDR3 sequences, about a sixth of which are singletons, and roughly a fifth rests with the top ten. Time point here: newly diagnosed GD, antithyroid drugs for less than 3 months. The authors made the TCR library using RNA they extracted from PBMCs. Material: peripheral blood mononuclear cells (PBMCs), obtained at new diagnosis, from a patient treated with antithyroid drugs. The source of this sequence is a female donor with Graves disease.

CDR3 loop: CASSPPWVGDNEQFF. CDR3 DNA: TGTGCCAGCTCACCACCGTGGGTGGGGGACAATGAGCAGTTCTTC. The rearrangement uses TRBV18 and TRBJ2-1; the D gene could be TRBD1 or TRBD2 (5 bases each). The ends were cut back, 0 bases at V and 5 bases at J, with 11 bases in the middle. This CDR3 comprises 15 residues. Germline V lookup: CDR1 KGHSH, CDR2 LQKENI. Supplemented by reference TRBV18 and TRBJ2-1, the full variable domain reads NAGVMQNPRHLVRRRGQEARLRCSPMKGHSHVYWYRQLPEEGLKFMVYLQKENIIDESGMPKERFSAEFPKEGPSILRIQQVVRGDSAAYFCASSPPWVGDNEQFFGPGTRLTVL.